This T cell receptor (beta chain) was recovered during a study of preoperative IRX-2 immunotherapy in early breast cancer. Treatment noted: preoperative locoregional IRX-2 cytokine immunotherapy. Samples came from a phase Ib trial of preoperative locoregional IRX-2 cytokine immunotherapy. TCRdb keeps only in-frame clones here, not all; method: immunoSEQ multiplex PCR. The sample consists of roughly 34,000 clones, under 90% of them appearing once. V lost 1 base and J lost 0, with 13 bases in between. The germline gives CDR1 SGHRS, CDR2 YFSETQ. This CDR3 has 17 residues. This clone was counted once. The rearrangement uses TRBV5-1 and TRBJ1-4; tentative D call: TRBD1 (5 bases). This TCR was sampled from a human donor with breast cancer. Sequencing used tumor tissue, obtained after IRX-2 immunotherapy. The CDR3 region has the DNA TGCGCCAGCAGCTTGATCCCCGGGGCGACAACTAATGAAAAACTGTTTTTT. Translating it yields CASSLIPGATTNEKLFF.